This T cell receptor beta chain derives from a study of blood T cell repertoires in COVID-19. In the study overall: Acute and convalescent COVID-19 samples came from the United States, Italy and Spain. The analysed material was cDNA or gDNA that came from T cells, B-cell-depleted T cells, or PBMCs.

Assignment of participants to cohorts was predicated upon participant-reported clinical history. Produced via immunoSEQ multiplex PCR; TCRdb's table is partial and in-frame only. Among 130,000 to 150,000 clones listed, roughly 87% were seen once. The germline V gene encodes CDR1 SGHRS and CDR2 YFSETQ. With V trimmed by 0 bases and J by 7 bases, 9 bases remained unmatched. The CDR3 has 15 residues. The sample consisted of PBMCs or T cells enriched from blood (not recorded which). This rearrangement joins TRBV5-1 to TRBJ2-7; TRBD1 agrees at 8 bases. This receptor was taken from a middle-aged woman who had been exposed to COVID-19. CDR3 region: CASSLEGTGLPEQYF. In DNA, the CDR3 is TGCGCCAGCAGCTTGGAAGGGACAGGCCTCCCGGAGCAGTACTTC.